This T cell receptor (beta chain) appears in the sequencing data of a study of CD8+ T cells in alopecia areata. Notes on this clone: What it recognizes is unknown.

General study findings and limits: Affected lesional scalp, above all in alopecia totalis/universalis, was more clonal than normal scalp. Clarity of TCR sharing across patients fell short of that in mice, possibly HLA-related.

Obtained from alopecia areata patients were lesional scalp punch biopsies along with peripheral blood. Cell sorting was applied to PBMCs, and CD4+ and CD8+ T cells were collected. RNA was isolated and reverse transcribed to cDNA, the sequencing template. Assay: immunoSEQ multiplex PCR; the TCRdb copy retains only in-frame clones and omits some. The repertoire holds about 98,000 clones, about 40% seen once, with roughly 0.83% in the top ten. In germline, CDR1 is SNHLY, CDR2 FYNNEI. This CDR3 has 17 residues. Trimming took off 1 base at V and 0 bases at J, with 13 bases between the two ends. The V gene is TRBV2, the J gene TRBJ2-4; D gene uncertain. This clonotype originated in a human donor with alopecia areata. Sequencing was done on a sample of CD4+ T cells sorted from blood. CDR3 bases: TGTGCCAGCAGTGAAGTAGAAACCGATCTAGCCAAAAACATTCAGTACTTC. Its translation: CASSEVETDLAKNIQYF.